A selection of T cell receptor beta chains follows, all from one sample in a study of OX40 agonist ivuxolimab in advanced cancers. Here immunoSEQ multiplex PCR was the method, and the copy in TCRdb shows in-frame clones only, minus some. The sample contains tens of thousands of clones, about 95% of which appear only once. The material sequenced was CD4+ or CD8+ T cells sorted from blood, taken in a trial of the OX40 agonist ivuxolimab. These receptors all stem from an adult with an advanced solid tumor such as melanoma, head and neck, liver or kidney cancer. Both conserved end residues are part of each CDR3. Fields, in order: V gene, J gene, CDR3 protein.

v_gene: TRBV7-8; j_gene: TRBJ2-5; CDR3aa: CASSFFAFGGGEETQYF
v_gene: TRBV28; j_gene: TRBJ2-3; CDR3aa: CASTGDNTDTQYF
v_gene: TRBV7-3; j_gene: TRBJ2-5; CDR3aa: CASSLGPRETQYF
v_gene: TRBV11-2; j_gene: TRBJ2-3; CDR3aa: CASTDPGRVTDTQYF
v_gene: TRBV4-1; j_gene: TRBJ2-7; CDR3aa: CASSPGLSYEQYF
v_gene: TRBV4-3; j_gene: TRBJ2-5; CDR3aa: CASSQDPSAGQETQYF
v_gene: TRBV15; j_gene: TRBJ1-3; CDR3aa: CATSSSGNTIYF
v_gene: TRBV28; j_gene: TRBJ1-1; CDR3aa: CASRYRGLNTEAFF
v_gene: TRBV5-1; j_gene: TRBJ2-7; CDR3aa: CASSLSLRTGTGIYEQYF
v_gene: TRBV15; j_gene: TRBJ2-7; CDR3aa: CATSSADMGQYF
v_gene: TRBV4-2; j_gene: TRBJ2-4; CDR3aa: CASSHNPGQGQNIQYF
v_gene: TRBV2; j_gene: TRBJ1-1; CDR3aa: CASNYYTGMNTEAFF
v_gene: TRBV7-8; j_gene: TRBJ1-1; CDR3aa: CASSPPRDRVMNTEAFF
v_gene: TRBV28; j_gene: TRBJ1-4; CDR3aa: CASSSSTQSNEKLFF
v_gene: TRBV4-1; j_gene: TRBJ1-5; CDR3aa: CASSQVDRGSSQPQHF
v_gene: TRBV29-1; j_gene: TRBJ2-3; CDR3aa: CSVAGQGATDTQYF
v_gene: TRBV19; j_gene: TRBJ1-5; CDR3aa: CASRVGGANQPQHF
v_gene: TRBV7-8; j_gene: TRBJ2-4; CDR3aa: CASSTDLSGSPKNIQYF
v_gene: TRBV27; j_gene: TRBJ2-7; CDR3aa: CASSRATSYEQYF
v_gene: TRBV5-4; j_gene: TRBJ2-7; CDR3aa: CASSPRTGRVDEQYF
v_gene: TRBV11-2; j_gene: TRBJ1-1; CDR3aa: CASSSLLTLGTEAFF
v_gene: TRBV19; j_gene: TRBJ1-1; CDR3aa: CASTLGLGNTEAFF
v_gene: TRBV7-6; j_gene: TRBJ2-1; CDR3aa: CASSPAGLAGVSSYNEQFF
v_gene: TRBV28; j_gene: TRBJ1-4; CDR3aa: CASRQDATNEKLFF
v_gene: TRBV4-1; j_gene: TRBJ1-6; CDR3aa: CASSRQGYTLHF
v_gene: TRBV19; j_gene: TRBJ2-3; CDR3aa: CASSNGEGPDTQYF
v_gene: TRBV4-3; j_gene: TRBJ2-1; CDR3aa: CASSQEEGSGTEGGYNEQFF
v_gene: TRBV7-8; j_gene: TRBJ2-3; CDR3aa: CASSSVRTELTDTQYF
v_gene: TRBV27; j_gene: TRBJ2-3; CDR3aa: CASSLFRGLEGTDTQYF
v_gene: TRBV6-4; j_gene: TRBJ2-3; CDR3aa: CASSDSTSLDSTDTQYF
v_gene: TRBV7-2; j_gene: TRBJ2-4; CDR3aa: CASSLVLADIQYF
v_gene: TRBV5-6; j_gene: TRBJ2-5; CDR3aa: CASSFSSGVRETQYF
v_gene: TRBV4-3; j_gene: TRBJ1-1; CDR3aa: CASSQANRRDTEAFF
v_gene: TRBV6-1; j_gene: TRBJ1-6; CDR3aa: CASSAAEKRSPLHF
v_gene: TRBV28; j_gene: TRBJ2-7; CDR3aa: CASARDEQYF
v_gene: TRBV5-1; j_gene: TRBJ1-2; CDR3aa: CASSLVPEVDYGYTF
v_gene: TRBV4-3; j_gene: TRBJ1-2; CDR3aa: CASSPATGYGYTF
v_gene: TRBV2; j_gene: TRBJ2-3; CDR3aa: CASTWDSTDTQYF
v_gene: TRBV28; j_gene: TRBJ2-7; CDR3aa: CASSYWTGGSSYEQYF
v_gene: TRBV28; j_gene: TRBJ2-1; CDR3aa: CASKNRGDNEQFF
v_gene: TRBV5-1; j_gene: TRBJ2-7; CDR3aa: CASSPPSYEQYF